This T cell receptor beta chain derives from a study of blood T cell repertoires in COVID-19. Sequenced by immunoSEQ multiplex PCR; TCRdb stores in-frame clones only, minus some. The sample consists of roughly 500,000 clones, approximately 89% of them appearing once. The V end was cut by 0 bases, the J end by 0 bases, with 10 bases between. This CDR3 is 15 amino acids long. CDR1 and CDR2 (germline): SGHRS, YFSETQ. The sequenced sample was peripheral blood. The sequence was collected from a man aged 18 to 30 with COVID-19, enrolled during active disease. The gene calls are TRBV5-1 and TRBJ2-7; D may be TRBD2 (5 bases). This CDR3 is CASSLGWRPSYEQYF. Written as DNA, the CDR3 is TGCGCCAGCAGCTTGGGATGGAGGCCCTCCTACGAGCAGTACTTC. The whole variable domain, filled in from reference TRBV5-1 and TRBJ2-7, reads KAGVTQTPRYLIKTRGQQVTLSCSPISGHRSVSWYQQTPGQGLQFLFEYFSETQRNKGNFPGRFSGRQFSNSRSEMNVSTLELGDSALYLCASSLGWRPSYEQYFGPGTRLTVT.